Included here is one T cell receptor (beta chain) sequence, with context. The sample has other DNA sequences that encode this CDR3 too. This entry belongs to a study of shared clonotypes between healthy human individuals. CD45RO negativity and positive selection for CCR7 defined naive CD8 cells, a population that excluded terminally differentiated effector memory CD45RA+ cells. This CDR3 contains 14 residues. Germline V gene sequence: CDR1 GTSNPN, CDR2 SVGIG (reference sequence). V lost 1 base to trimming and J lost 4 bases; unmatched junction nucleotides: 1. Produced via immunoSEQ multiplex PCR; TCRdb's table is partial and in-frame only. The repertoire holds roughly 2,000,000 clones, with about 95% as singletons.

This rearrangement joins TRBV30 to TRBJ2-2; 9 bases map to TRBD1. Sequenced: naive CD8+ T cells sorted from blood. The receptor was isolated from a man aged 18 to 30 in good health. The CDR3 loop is CAWSGGQGTGELFF. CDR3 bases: TGTGCCTGGAGTGGGGGACAGGGCACCGGGGAGCTGTTTTTT.